This is a list of T cell receptor beta chains from one sample in a study of shared clonotypes between healthy human individuals. The data were produced by immunoSEQ multiplex PCR, yet TCRdb's version contains in-frame clones alone and is incomplete. The sample includes about 1 million clones, more than 60% seen only once; the top ten take approximately 1.5%. Sequencing input: memory CD4+ T cells sorted from blood. Source of these receptors: a man between 18 and 29 years old in good health. Both conserved end residues are part of each CDR3. D genes are given only for firm matches. Some rows mark clone size as missing; the rest say once, few, many or name a class of expanded clone.

J	V	D	size	DNA	CDR3
TRBJ2-7	TRBV6-6	NA	NA	TGTGCCAGCAGTAGGACGGGGATTAGCTCCTACGAGCAGTACTTC	CASSRTGISSYEQYF
TRBJ1-2	TRBV5-1	NA	NA	TGCGCCAGCAGCATGACAGCTAACTATGGCTACACCTTC	CASSMTANYGYTF
TRBJ2-7	TRBV5-6	NA	NA	TGTGCCAGCAGCTTCAGGGGAGAGCAGTACTTC	CASSFRGEQYF
TRBJ1-1	TRBV29-1	TRBD1	NA	TGCAGCGTCGCCGGGACAGGGAACGCTTTCTTT	CSVAGTGNAFF
TRBJ1-5	TRBV5-8	NA	NA	TGTGCCAGCAGCGTGGGAGTTGCTAGCAATCAGCCCCAGCATTTT	CASSVGVASNQPQHF
TRBJ2-3	TRBV5-1	TRBD2	NA	TGCGCCAGCAGCCAATCGACTAGCGGGGCAGATACGCAGTATTTT	CASSQSTSGADTQYF
TRBJ2-5	TRBV5-1	NA	NA	TGCGCCAGCAGCCCCCTAGGGTTCCAAGAGACCCAGTACTTC	CASSPLGFQETQYF
TRBJ2-7	TRBV6-7	NA	NA	TGTGCCAGCAGTTACCTTGGACGCCTGCACTACGAGCAGTACTTC	CASSYLGRLHYEQYF
TRBJ1-5	TRBV10-3	NA	NA	TGTGCCATCAGTGAGTCCGATGCAGGCAATCAGCCCCAGCATTTT	CAISESDAGNQPQHF
TRBJ2-2	TRBV6-6	NA	few	TGTGCCGCAAACGACAGGCCGAGCACCGGGGAGCTGTTTTTT	CAANDRPSTGELFF
TRBJ2-6	TRBV14	NA	many	TGTGCCAGCAGCCAAGAAGGGAACTCTGGGGCCAACGTCCTGACTTTC	CASSQEGNSGANVLTF
TRBJ1-5	TRBV6-1	NA	NA	TGTGCCAGCAGTGGGACAGAGTCCTATCAGCCCCAGCATTTT	CASSGTESYQPQHF
TRBJ2-1	TRBV5-4	TRBD2	NA	TGTGCCAGCACCCGGGGGGGGAGGGCCCTCGATGAGCAGTTCTTC	CASTRGGRALDEQFF
TRBJ2-5	TRBV28	TRBD1	NA	TGTGCCAGCAGTTCGGGACAGGGAAGGGAGACCCAGTACTTC	CASSSGQGRETQYF
TRBJ2-5	TRBV7-2	TRBD2	few	TGTGCCAGCAGCTTAGTTCGACTAGCGGGTGGCCTCTCCCAAGAGACCCAGTACTTC	CASSLVRLAGGLSQETQYF
TRBJ2-3	TRBV30	NA	NA	TGTGCCTGGAGTCTCTCCTGGGGACACACAGATACGCAGTATTTT	CAWSLSWGHTDTQYF
TRBJ1-3	TRBV5-4	TRBD1	NA	TGTGCCAGCAGCTTGGCGGGGACAGGGGGCTCGGGGCTATATTTT	CASSLAGTGGSGLYF
TRBJ2-6	TRBV5-1	NA	NA	TGCGCCAGCAGCTTGGACGGTTCTGGGGCCAACGTCCTGACTTTC	CASSLDGSGANVLTF
TRBJ1-3	TRBV18	NA	NA	TGTGCCAGCTCACCCAGAGCAGGGGCAACTGGAAACACCATATATTTT	CASSPRAGATGNTIYF
TRBJ2-3	TRBV5-6	NA	NA	TGTGCCAGCAGCCGGACAGCCCGAGGGACAGATACGCAGTATTTT	CASSRTARGTDTQYF
TRBJ1-6	TRBV9	NA	NA	TGTGCCAGCAGCGTCGCCAGATGGGGGGTCAGCGCTTATAATTCACCCCTCCACTTT	CASSVARWGVSAYNSPLHF
TRBJ1-5	TRBV19	TRBD1	NA	TGTGCCAGTAGTGTCCTAGGGACAGGGGTTAGCAATCAGCCCCAGCATTTT	CASSVLGTGVSNQPQHF
TRBJ1-1	TRBV5-1	NA	NA	TGCGCCAGCAGCTCCCCGGAGATCGGCAACACTGAAGCTTTCTTT	CASSSPEIGNTEAFF
TRBJ2-1	TRBV4-1	TRBD2	NA	TGCGCCAGCGGGAGCGGGGGGATAGCTGTCTACAATGAGCAGTTCTTC	CASGSGGIAVYNEQFF
TRBJ1-5	TRBV28	NA	NA	TGTGCCAGCAGTTTATATTGGTCGGATAGCAATCAGCCCCAGCATTTT	CASSLYWSDSNQPQHF
TRBJ2-3	TRBV9	NA	NA	TGTGCCAGCAGCCCCACAGGATGGGGACAAGAAACAGATACGCAGTATTTT	CASSPTGWGQETDTQYF
TRBJ1-1	TRBV7-9	TRBD1	NA	TGTGCCAGCAGCCTGAAGGGACAGGCTGAGGCTTTCTTT	CASSLKGQAEAFF
TRBJ2-7	TRBV7-2	NA	NA	TGTGCCAGCACCCTAGGGGGTAGGGCTAGCGGAACCGAGCAGTACTTC	CASTLGGRASGTEQYF
TRBJ1-1	TRBV5-8	NA	NA	TGTGCCAGCCAACTCGAGATGAACACTGAAGCTTTCTTT	CASQLEMNTEAFF
TRBJ2-7	TRBV10-2	TRBD2	many	TGCGCCACTTGGGACCTAGCGGGAACATCCTACGAGCAGTACTTC	CATWDLAGTSYEQYF
TRBJ1-1	TRBV28	NA	few	TGTGCCAGCAGTCCACACAAGAACACTGAAGCTTTCTTT	CASSPHKNTEAFF
TRBJ2-7	TRBV6-5	NA	NA	TGTGCCAGCAGTTACGAGTCGCGGGGCGAGCAGTACTTC	CASSYESRGEQYF
TRBJ2-1	TRBV6-5	NA	once	TGTGCCAGCAGCGAAGGTGGGGGACGCAATGAGCAGTTCTTC	CASSEGGGRNEQFF
TRBJ2-1	TRBV18	NA	NA	TGTGCCAGCTCACCATCCGGGGCCCTCTCCTACAATGAGCAGTTCTTC	CASSPSGALSYNEQFF
TRBJ2-5	TRBV6-1	TRBD2	NA	TGTGCCAGCAGTGGAGCGGGGGGGCCCGAGACCCAGTACTTC	CASSGAGGPETQYF
TRBJ2-3	TRBV4-3	TRBD2	NA	TGCGCCAGCAGCCTCCTAGCGGGAGACGGAGATACGCAGTATTTT	CASSLLAGDGDTQYF
TRBJ2-7	TRBV10-3	NA	NA	TGTGCCATCAGTGCCTTTATGGGCCTCTCAGGGGAGCCCGAGCAGTACTTC	CAISAFMGLSGEPEQYF
TRBJ1-6	TRBV2	NA	NA	TGTGCCAGCAGTGAATGGCAGATGTTGTATAATTCACCCCTCCACTTT	CASSEWQMLYNSPLHF
TRBJ1-1	TRBV6-5	NA	once	TGTGCCAGCAGTGAGGGGTTATACACTGAAGCTTTCTTT	CASSEGLYTEAFF
TRBJ2-7	TRBV6-1	NA	NA	TGTGCCAGCAGTGATGACTCCGAGAGGGTCTTGGACCGCGAGCAGTACTTC	CASSDDSERVLDREQYF
TRBJ1-3	TRBV9	TRBD1	NA	TGTGCCAGCAGCCAGAGCAGGGTAGGGGGCCCTGGAAACACCATATATTTT	CASSQSRVGGPGNTIYF
TRBJ1-1	TRBV7-8	NA	NA	TGTGCCAGCAGCTTGGACAGATACGTGAACACTGAAGCTTTCTTT	CASSLDRYVNTEAFF
TRBJ1-2	TRBV7-2	NA	NA	TGTGCCAGCAGACTTATCTCCGGCGGCTACACCTTC	CASRLISGGYTF
TRBJ1-5	TRBV6-1	NA	NA	TGTGCCAGCAGTGGATATTCCGGAGGGAGAGTAAATCAGCCCCAGCATTTT	CASSGYSGGRVNQPQHF
TRBJ1-1	TRBV7-2	TRBD1	NA	TGTGCCAGCAGCCCAGGACAGGGGAACACTGAAGCTTTCTTT	CASSPGQGNTEAFF
TRBJ2-1	TRBV18	TRBD2	NA	TGTGCCAGCTCACCACGCCTAGCGGGGGATCGGAATGAGCAGTTCTTC	CASSPRLAGDRNEQFF
TRBJ2-2	TRBV10-3	NA	NA	TGTGCCACCTCTGACCCCGGGGAGCTGTTTTTT	CATSDPGELFF
TRBJ2-5	TRBV5-4	NA	NA	TGTGCCAGCAGCTTATCGCGTTTACCTCAAGAGACCCAGTACTTC	CASSLSRLPQETQYF